The source of this TCR beta chain is a study of T cells in Graves' hyperthyroidism and ophthalmopathy. This clonotype occurred a few times. The length of the CDR3 is 21 residues. V was cut by 1 base and J by 7 bases, with 31 bases left in between. Germline lookup yields CDR1 SGHVS and CDR2 FQNEAQ. Researchers amplified the TCR beta CDR3 regions from RNA transcripts. HTBI primers were used for first-round RT-PCR of the TCR CDR3. One entry per CDR3 protein results from TCRdb running MiXCR on the multiplex PCR reads. The sample includes hundreds of thousands of distinct CDR3 sequences, less than 25% of them seen just once.

Specimen: blood. This clonotype originated in a man younger than 40 with Graves' ophthalmopathy. V usage is TRBV7-8 and J usage is TRBJ2-2; maybe TRBD1 (5 bases). CDR3 sequence: CASSLGSYFGPLGPDSGELFF. For the CDR3, the DNA is TGTGCCAGCAGCTTAGGAAGTTATTTTGGACCTTTGGGCCCTGACAGCGGGGAGCTGTTTTTT.